The TCR beta chain under discussion was sequenced for a study of blood T cell repertoires in COVID-19. V lost 10 bases and J lost 3, with 10 bases in between. The CDR3 spans 12 residues. Germline CDR1 is MDHEN and CDR2 is SYDVKM. Profiling relied on immunoSEQ multiplex PCR, and the TCRdb table lists in-frame clones only, not all of them. The sample has 320,000 or so clones, approximately 84% seen once. The chain employs TRBV28 and TRBJ1-5, with D hard to call. The clonotype was recovered from a woman in her twenties or thirties who had recovered from COVID-19. Sequenced sample: PBMCs or T cells enriched from blood (not recorded which). CDR3 coding DNA: TGTGCCACGAGAGACAACAATCAGCCCCAGCATTTT. It encodes CATRDNNQPQHF.